Here is one T cell receptor beta chain with its context. Trimming removed 1 base at V and 4 bases at J, with 11 bases between. The CDR3 is 15 residues long. Germline values: CDR1 MNHEY, CDR2 SVGEGT. This specimen comes from a study of blood T cell repertoires in COVID-19. Original data processing: For nucleated cells, counts were estimated from reference gene primer amplification. Sequenced by immunoSEQ multiplex PCR; TCRdb stores in-frame clones only, minus some. That table furnishes V, J and clone size, whereas the DNA furnished D and trimming. The sample records 340,000 or so clones, 83% being singletons.

The sequencing sample was made of peripheral blood. This sequence originates from a man in his thirties or forties with active or convalescent COVID-19. This sequence joins TRBV6-2 or TRBV6-3 and TRBJ1-5, with D maybe TRBD1 (6 bases). The CDR3 loop reads CASSYFTGPNQPQHF. CDR3 coding DNA: TGTGCCAGCAGTTACTTTACAGGGCCGAATCAGCCCCAGCATTTT.